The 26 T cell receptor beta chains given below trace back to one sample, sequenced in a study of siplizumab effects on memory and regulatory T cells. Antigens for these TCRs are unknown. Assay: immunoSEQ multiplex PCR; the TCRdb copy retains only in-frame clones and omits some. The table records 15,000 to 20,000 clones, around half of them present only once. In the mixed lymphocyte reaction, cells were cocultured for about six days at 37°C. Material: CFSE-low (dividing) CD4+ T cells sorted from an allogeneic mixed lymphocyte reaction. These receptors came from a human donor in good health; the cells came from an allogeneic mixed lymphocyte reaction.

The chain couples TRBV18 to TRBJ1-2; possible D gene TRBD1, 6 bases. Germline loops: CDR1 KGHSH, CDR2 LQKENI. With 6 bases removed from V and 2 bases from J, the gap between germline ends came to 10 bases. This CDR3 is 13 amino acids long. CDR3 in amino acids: CASSAGENYGYTF. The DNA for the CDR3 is TGTGCCAGCTCGGCAGGGGAAAACTATGGCTACACCTTC.

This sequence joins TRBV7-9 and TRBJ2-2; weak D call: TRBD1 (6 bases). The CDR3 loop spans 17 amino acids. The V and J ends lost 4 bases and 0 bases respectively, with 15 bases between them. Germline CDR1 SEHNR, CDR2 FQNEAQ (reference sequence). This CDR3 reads CASSSGADRTNTGELFF. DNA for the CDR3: TGTGCCAGCAGCTCTGGGGCGGACAGAACGAACACCGGGGAGCTGTTTTTT.

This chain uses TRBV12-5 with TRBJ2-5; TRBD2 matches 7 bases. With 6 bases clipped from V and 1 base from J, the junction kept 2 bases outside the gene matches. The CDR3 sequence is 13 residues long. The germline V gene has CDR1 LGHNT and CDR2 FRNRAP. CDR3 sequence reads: CASGASGQETQYF. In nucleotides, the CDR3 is TGTGCTAGTGGCGCTAGCGGCCAAGAGACCCAGTACTTC.

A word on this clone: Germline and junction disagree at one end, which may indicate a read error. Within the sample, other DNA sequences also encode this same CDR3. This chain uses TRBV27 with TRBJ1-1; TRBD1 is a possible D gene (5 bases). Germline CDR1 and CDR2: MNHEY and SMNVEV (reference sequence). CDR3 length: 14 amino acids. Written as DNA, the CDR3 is TGTGCCAGCAGTTTATATGGGGCTAACACTGAAGCTTTCTTC. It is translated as CASSLYGANTEAFF.

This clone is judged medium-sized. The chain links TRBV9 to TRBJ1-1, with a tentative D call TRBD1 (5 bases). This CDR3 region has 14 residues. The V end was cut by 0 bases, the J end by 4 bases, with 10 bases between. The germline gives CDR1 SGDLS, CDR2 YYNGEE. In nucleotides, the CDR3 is TGTGCCAGCAGCGTAGCCGATGGGGGCACTGAAGCTTTCTTT. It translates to CASSVADGGTEAFF.

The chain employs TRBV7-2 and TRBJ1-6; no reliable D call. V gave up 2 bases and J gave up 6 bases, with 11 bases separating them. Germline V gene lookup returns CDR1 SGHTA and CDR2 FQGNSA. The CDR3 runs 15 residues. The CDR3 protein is CASSLPTVPNSPLHF. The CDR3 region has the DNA TGTGCCAGCAGCTTACCCACAGTCCCTAATTCACCCCTCCACTTT.

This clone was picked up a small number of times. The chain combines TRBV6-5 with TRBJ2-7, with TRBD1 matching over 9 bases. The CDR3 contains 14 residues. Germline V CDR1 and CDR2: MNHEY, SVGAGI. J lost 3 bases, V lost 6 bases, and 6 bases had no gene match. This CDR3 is CASSPGTGSYEQYF. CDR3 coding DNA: TGTGCCAGCAGCCCCGGGACAGGGAGCTACGAGCAGTACTTC.

CDR3 nucleotides: TGCGCCAGCAGTGAGTCGAACAGGGAGGTAACTGAAGCTTTCTTT. It translates to CASSESNREVTEAFF. The V and J genes are TRBV10-1 and TRBJ1-1; D possibly corresponds to TRBD1 (6 bases). With 0 bases removed from V and 5 bases from J, the gap between germline ends came to 13 bases. Germline V gene lookup returns CDR1 WNHNN and CDR2 SYGVQD (reference sequence). The CDR3 spans 15 residues.

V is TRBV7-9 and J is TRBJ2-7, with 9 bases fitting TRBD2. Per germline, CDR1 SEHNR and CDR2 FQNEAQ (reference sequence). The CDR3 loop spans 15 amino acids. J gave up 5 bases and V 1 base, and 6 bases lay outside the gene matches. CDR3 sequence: CASSLEAGGYHEQYF. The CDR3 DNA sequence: TGTGCCAGCAGCTTAGAAGCGGGGGGATACCACGAGCAGTACTTC.

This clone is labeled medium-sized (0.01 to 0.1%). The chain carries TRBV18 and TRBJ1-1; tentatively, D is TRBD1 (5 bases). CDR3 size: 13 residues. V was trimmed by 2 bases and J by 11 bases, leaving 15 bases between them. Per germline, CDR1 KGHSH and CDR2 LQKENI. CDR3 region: CASSPIGQGGAFF. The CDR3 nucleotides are TGTGCCAGCTCACCAATCGGGCAGGGTGGGGCTTTCTTT.

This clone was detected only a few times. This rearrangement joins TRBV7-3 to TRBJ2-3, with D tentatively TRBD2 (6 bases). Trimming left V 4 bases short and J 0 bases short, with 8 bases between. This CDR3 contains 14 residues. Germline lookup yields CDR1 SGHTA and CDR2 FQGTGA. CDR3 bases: TGTGCCAGCAGCTCCGGGACTAGCACAGATACGCAGTATTTT. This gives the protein CASSSGTSTDTQYF.

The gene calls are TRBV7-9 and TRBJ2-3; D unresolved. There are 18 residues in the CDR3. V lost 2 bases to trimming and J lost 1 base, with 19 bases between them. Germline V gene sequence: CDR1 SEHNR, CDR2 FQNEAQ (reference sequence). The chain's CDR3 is CASSLFLQAARGTDTQYF. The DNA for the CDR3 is TGTGCCAGCAGCTTATTTCTCCAGGCGGCCCGAGGCACAGATACGCAGTATTTT.

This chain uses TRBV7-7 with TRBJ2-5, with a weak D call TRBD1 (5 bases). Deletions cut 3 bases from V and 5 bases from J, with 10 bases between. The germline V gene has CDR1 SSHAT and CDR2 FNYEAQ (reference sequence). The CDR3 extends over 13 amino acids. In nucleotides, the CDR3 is TGTGCCAGCAGCTTTTTCAGGGCTGAGACCCAGTACTTC. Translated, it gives CASSFFRAETQYF.

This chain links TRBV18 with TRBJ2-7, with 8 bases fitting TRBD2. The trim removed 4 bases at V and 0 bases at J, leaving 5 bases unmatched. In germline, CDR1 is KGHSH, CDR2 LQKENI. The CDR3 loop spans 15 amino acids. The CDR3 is CASSLTSGLSYEQYF. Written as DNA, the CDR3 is TGTGCCAGCTCACTCACTAGCGGCCTCTCCTACGAGCAGTACTTC.

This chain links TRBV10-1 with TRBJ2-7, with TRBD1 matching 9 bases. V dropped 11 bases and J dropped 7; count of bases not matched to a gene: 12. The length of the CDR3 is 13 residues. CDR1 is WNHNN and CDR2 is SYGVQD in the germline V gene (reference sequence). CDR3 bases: TGCGCCGCGCCGACAGGGGGAGTGGGGGAGCAGTACTTC. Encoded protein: CAAPTGGVGEQYF.

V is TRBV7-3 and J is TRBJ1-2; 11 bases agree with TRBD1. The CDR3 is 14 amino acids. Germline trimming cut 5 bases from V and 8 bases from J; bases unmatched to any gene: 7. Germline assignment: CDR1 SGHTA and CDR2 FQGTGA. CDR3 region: CASSRGTGGQGYTF. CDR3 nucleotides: TGTGCCAGCAGCCGAGGGACAGGGGGGCAAGGCTACACCTTC.

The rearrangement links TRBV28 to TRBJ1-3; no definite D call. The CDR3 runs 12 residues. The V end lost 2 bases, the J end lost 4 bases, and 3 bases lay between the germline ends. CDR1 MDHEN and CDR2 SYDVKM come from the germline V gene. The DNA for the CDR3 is TGTGCCAGCAGTTTAGAGGGAAACACCATATATTTT. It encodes CASSLEGNTIYF.

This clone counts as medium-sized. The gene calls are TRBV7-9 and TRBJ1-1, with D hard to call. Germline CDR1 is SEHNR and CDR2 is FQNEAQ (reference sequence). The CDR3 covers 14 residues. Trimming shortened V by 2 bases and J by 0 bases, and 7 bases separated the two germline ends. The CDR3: CASSLSGMNTEAFF. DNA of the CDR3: TGTGCCAGCAGCTTATCCGGTATGAACACTGAAGCTTTCTTT.

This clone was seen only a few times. The CDR3 reads CASSFGTSGGNEQFF. For the CDR3, the DNA is TGTGCCAGCAGCTTCGGGACTAGCGGGGGGAATGAGCAGTTCTTC. This rearrangement joins TRBV7-2 to TRBJ2-1; 15 bases map to TRBD2. Germline loops: CDR1 SGHTA, CDR2 FQGNSA. This CDR3 region has 15 residues. V lost 3 bases, J lost 7 bases, and 1 base stayed unmatched.

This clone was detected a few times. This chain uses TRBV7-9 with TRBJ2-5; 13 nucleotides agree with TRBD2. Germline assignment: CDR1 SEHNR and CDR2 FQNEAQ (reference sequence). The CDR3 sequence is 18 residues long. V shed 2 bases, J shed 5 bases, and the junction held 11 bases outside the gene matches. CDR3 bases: TGTGCCAGCAGCTTATCTTTACTAGCGGGGGGGCCTGTTGAGACCCAGTACTTC. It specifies CASSLSLLAGGPVETQYF.

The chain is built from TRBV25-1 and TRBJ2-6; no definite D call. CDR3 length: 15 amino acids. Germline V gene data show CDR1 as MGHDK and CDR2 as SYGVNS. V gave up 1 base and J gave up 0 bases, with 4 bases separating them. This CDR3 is CASSEWGSGANVLTF. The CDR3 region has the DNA TGTGCCAGCAGTGAATGGGGCTCTGGGGCCAACGTCCTGACTTTC.

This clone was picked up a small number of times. The DNA for the CDR3 is TGTGCCAGCAGCTTAGGGGGCGATGACTATGGCTACACCTTC. Residues: CASSLGGDDYGYTF. V and J are TRBV7-2 and TRBJ1-2; D possibly corresponds to TRBD1 (5 bases). The CDR3 consists of 14 residues. Trimming took 1 base from V and 3 from J, leaving 9 bases between them. Germline CDR1 SGHTA, CDR2 FQGNSA.

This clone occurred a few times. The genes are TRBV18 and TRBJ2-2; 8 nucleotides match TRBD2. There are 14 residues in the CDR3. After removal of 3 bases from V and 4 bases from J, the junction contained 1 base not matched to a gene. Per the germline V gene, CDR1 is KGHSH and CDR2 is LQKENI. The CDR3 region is CASSPGLGTGELFF. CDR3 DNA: TGTGCCAGCTCACCGGGACTAGGCACCGGGGAGCTGTTTTTT.

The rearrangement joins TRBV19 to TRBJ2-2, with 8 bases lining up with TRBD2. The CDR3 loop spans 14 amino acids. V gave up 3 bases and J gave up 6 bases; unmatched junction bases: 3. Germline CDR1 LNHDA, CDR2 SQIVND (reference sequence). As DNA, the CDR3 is TGTGCCAGTAGTATTGGGGGACTAGCCGGGGAGCTGTTTTTT. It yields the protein CASSIGGLAGELFF.

CDR3 residues: CASSPGADRWRPQHF. For the CDR3, the DNA is TGTGCCAGCAGTCCAGGGGCGGACAGGTGGCGGCCCCAGCATTTT. The chain recombines TRBV6-5 with TRBJ1-5, with 7 bases matching TRBD1. J gave up 9 bases and V 5 bases, and 13 bases lay outside the gene matches. This CDR3 is built from 15 residues. Germline lookup yields CDR1 MNHEY and CDR2 SVGAGI.

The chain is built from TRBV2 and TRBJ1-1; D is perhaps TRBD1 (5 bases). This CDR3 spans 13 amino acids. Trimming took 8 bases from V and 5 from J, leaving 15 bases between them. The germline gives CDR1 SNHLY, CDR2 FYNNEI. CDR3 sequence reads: CASAGQAGTEAFF. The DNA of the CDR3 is TGTGCCAGCGCCGGACAAGCGGGGACTGAAGCTTTCTTT.